This T cell receptor (beta chain) was identified during a study of metastatic and nonmetastatic thyroid tumors (dated by TCRdb to the early 2020s). Some background on the complete study: Repertoires were compared across peripheral blood and tumor or nodule tissue samples from malignant and benign thyroid patients. What the authors observed across the whole study: In both blood and tumor samples, malignant tumors were reported to have significantly higher TCR beta diversity than benign nodules.

Libraries were constructed by PCR. These reads were obtained on an Illumina HiSeq 4000. The TCR beta-chain CDR3 region of each patient was profiled by high-throughput sequencing. Turning to the authors' computational methods: Drawing on CDR3 differences between clinicopathological groups, the researchers built a classifier meant to tell apart patients with distant-metastatic papillary thyroid cancer. The Shannon index was used to assess repertoire diversity, and the Morisita-Horn index was used to assess tumor-blood repertoire similarity. Through fastp at Q25 and MiXCR, TCRdb rebuilt clones from the public reads, retaining in-frame beta chains. These V and J calls rely on TCRdb rather than the paper's analysis. This sample gives 35,000 to 50,000 clones in total; less than 15% of them show up just once. Of the sample, 9% to 9.5% falls within the top ten clones. The germline V gene encodes CDR1 KGHSH and CDR2 LQKENI. The CDR3, from cysteine to phenylalanine, totals 14 residues. The retained sequence is limited to the CDR3, 42 bases, with the frame set at the first base. V is pruned by 3 bases and J by 7 bases, leaving 5 bases of the junction without a gene match.

No treatment had been received by any patient before thyroid surgery. Patient clinical samples collected from about 2011 to 2018 were retrospectively analysed using T-cell receptor beta sequencing. This clone was recorded at least ten times. Its antigen remains unidentified. Nothing much larger sits one base from this clone, and base qualities are not available. Other DNA sequences in this specimen translate into the identical CDR3. The TCR was taken from a female donor with papillary thyroid cancer or a benign thyroid nodule (not recorded which). Some clones in this sample may be carry-over from other donors' samples. Specimen: blood. The rearrangement joined TRBV18 to TRBJ2-1; the central 8 bases match TRBD1. The CDR3 reads CASSPRTGTNEQFF. The DNA sequence reads TGTGCCAGCTCACCTCGGACAGGGACGAATGAGCAGTTCTTC.